This T cell receptor (beta chain) was recorded in a study of beta chain features in type 1 diabetes. Reverse transcription of all isolated RNA meant that expressed TCRB transcripts were sequenced. Profiling relied on immunoSEQ multiplex PCR, and the TCRdb table lists in-frame clones only, not all of them. The profile shows about 900,000 clones, roughly 15% of them singletons. The sequence was obtained from a woman between 18 and 30 years old in good health. The source material was naive CD4+ T cells from blood.

The CDR3 DNA sequence: TGCGCCAGCAGACCCCCCGACAGGGGTGAAAAACTGTTTTTT. It yields the protein CASRPPDRGEKLFF. The gene calls are TRBV4-1 and TRBJ1-4; 8 bases match TRBD1. With V trimmed by 6 bases and J by 7 bases, 7 bases remained unmatched. Germline CDR1 is MGHRA and CDR2 is YSYEKL. This CDR3 comprises 14 residues.